Given below is one T cell receptor beta chain in context. The method was immunoSEQ multiplex PCR; TCRdb's version includes in-frame clones alone and lacks a portion of them. The sample yields roughly 260,000 clones, about 89% seen once. These data are taken from a study of blood T cell repertoires in COVID-19. Whole-study context: Researchers got acute and convalescent COVID-19 samples from the United States, Italy and Spain. Sample material is recorded as cDNA or gDNA derived from T cells, B-cell-depleted T cells, or PBMCs.

The study drew participants aged about 18 to 95 years from some 24 US areas. Researchers sorted participants into cohorts using their self-reported clinical history. The CDR3 is 15 residues long. Germline CDR1 is SGHRS and CDR2 is YFSETQ. Trimming took 4 bases from V and 6 from J; bases not matched to a gene: 6. Sequenced: PBMCs or T cells enriched from blood (not recorded which). J is TRBJ2-3 and V is TRBV5-1; 12 bases are shared with TRBD2. This receptor was obtained from a young woman who had recovered from COVID-19. The CDR3 protein is CASSPSGTSGDTQYF. CDR3 sequence (DNA): TGCGCCAGCAGCCCGTCGGGGACTAGCGGGGATACGCAGTATTTT.